The source of this T cell receptor beta chain is a study of T cell changes during pregnancy in multiple sclerosis. Trimming shortened V by 4 bases and J by 1 base, and 8 bases separated the two germline ends. The CDR3 loop spans 14 amino acids. Germline V lookup: CDR1 LGHNA, CDR2 YNFKEQ. Clones were sequenced by immunoSEQ multiplex PCR, and TCRdb holds only the in-frame ones, with some missing. The table has some 19,000 clones, about 87% seen once; the top ten hold nearly 5.5%. The chain carries TRBV4-2 and TRBJ2-4; unclear D gene. This receptor was obtained from a female donor in good health, enrolled as a control in a pregnancy study. The material was CD8+ T cells from peripheral blood mononuclear cells, obtained after pregnancy. The CDR3 loop reads CASSRAGAKNIQYF. CDR3 sequence (DNA): TGTGCCAGCAGCCGTGCCGGGGCCAAAAACATTCAGTACTTC.